The 14 T cell receptor beta chains reported below all come from one sample, sequenced in a study of T cells expressing NK-cell markers. TCRdb reprocessed the 5' RACE reads and stores each CDR3 protein as one record, lacking DNA. The sample has over 200,000 distinct CDR3 sequences. What was sequenced was blood T cells: a sorted CD56 or NKG2C T cell subset, CD4+ or CD8+ T cells, or bulk PBMC T cells (not recorded which). The receptors were sampled from a man aged 18 to 35 in good health.

The V gene is TRBV6-5, the J gene TRBJ1-1; the D call of TRBD1 rests on TCRdb alone, since no DNA is present to check it. The CDR3 has 11 amino acids. The germline CDR1 and CDR2 sequences are MNHEY and SVGAGI. The CDR3: CAVNRGTEAFF.

The CDR3 region is CASSGLRTSGNSNQPQHF. The chain uses TRBV12-3 or TRBV12-4 and TRBJ1-5. CDR3 size: 18 residues.

This chain uses TRBV20-1 with TRBJ2-7; the D call from TCRdb, TRBD1, cannot be confirmed without DNA. This CDR3 region has 13 residues. Germline CDR1 reads DFQATT; CDR2 reads SNEGSKA (reference sequence). The CDR3 here is CSAFRRTFYEQYF.

V usage is TRBV6-1 and J usage is TRBJ1-5; TCRdb lists TRBD1, though no DNA is available to test this call. The CDR3 covers 15 residues. Germline CDR1 MNHNS, CDR2 SASEGT. CDR3: CASRPRGDSNQPQHF.

This sequence joins TRBV20-1 and TRBJ2-3. From germline, CDR1 is DFQATT and CDR2 SNEGSKA (reference sequence). The length of the CDR3 is 14 residues. CDR3 amino acids: CSARGSYGTDTQYF.

The rearrangement joins TRBV20-1 to TRBJ1-6. The CDR3 length is 13 residues. The germline V gene encodes CDR1 DFQATT and CDR2 SNEGSKA (reference sequence). This chain's CDR3 is CSARDTANSPLHF.

V is TRBV5-1 and J is TRBJ1-3. Germline CDR1 reads SGHRS; CDR2 reads YFSETQ. The CDR3 has 15 residues. The CDR3 loop reads CASSLATPSGNTIYF. Filled out from reference TRBV5-1 and TRBJ1-3, the complete variable domain reads KAGVTQTPRYLIKTRGQQVTLSCSPISGHRSVSWYQQTPGQGLQFLFEYFSETQRNKGNFPGRFSGRQFSNSRSEMNVSTLELGDSALYLCASSLATPSGNTIYFGEGSWLTVV.

The V gene is TRBV12-3 or TRBV12-4, the J gene TRBJ1-1. This CDR3 has 15 amino acids. The CDR3 sequence is CASSLQAGMNTEAFF.

The chain carries TRBV5-4 and TRBJ2-5; TCRdb's D call of TRBD1 is untestable without DNA. The germline CDR1 and CDR2 sequences are SGHNT and YYREEE (reference sequence). This CDR3 region has 15 residues. The CDR3 loop reads CASSLPPGAQETQYF.

V usage is TRBV20-1 and J usage is TRBJ2-3; the TRBD1 assignment by TCRdb is unverifiable without DNA. CDR1 DFQATT and CDR2 SNEGSKA come from the germline V gene (reference sequence). The CDR3 has 15 residues. The CDR3 is CSASAREIRTDTQYF.

The V call is TRBV5-4, the J call TRBJ2-3; TCRdb indicates TRBD1, and absent DNA this call remains unverified. CDR3 length: 15 amino acids. The germline CDR1 and CDR2 sequences are SGHNT and YYREEE (reference sequence). The CDR3 reads CASRQNRRSTDTQYF. Drawing the rest from reference TRBV5-4 and TRBJ2-3, the complete variable domain is ETGVTQSPTHLIKTRGQQVTLRCSSQSGHNTVSWYQQALGQGPQFIFQYYREEENGRGNFPPRFSGLQFPNYSSELNVNALELDDSALYLCASRQNRRSTDTQYFGPGTRLTVL.

This chain joins TRBV20-1 and TRBJ2-1; TCRdb calls TRBD2, which cannot be checked without DNA. This CDR3 contains 12 residues. In germline, CDR1 is DFQATT, CDR2 SNEGSKA (reference sequence). This CDR3 is CSARVSGREQFF.

The genes are TRBV5-1 and TRBJ2-3; TCRdb names TRBD2, which stays unverified in the absence of DNA. The germline V gene encodes CDR1 SGHRS and CDR2 YFSETQ. This CDR3 contains 15 residues. CDR3 sequence reads: CASSTSGGSADTQYF.

The chain is built from TRBV29-1 and TRBJ1-1; without DNA, the TCRdb call of TRBD1 cannot be checked. The CDR3 covers 13 residues. Per the germline V gene, CDR1 is SQVTM and CDR2 is ANQGSEA. The chain's CDR3 is CSVKRQGNTEAFF. The whole variable domain, filled in from reference TRBV29-1 and TRBJ1-1, reads SAVISQKPSRDICQRGTSLTIQCQVDSQVTMMFWYRQQPGQSLTLIATANQGSEATYESGFVIDKFPISRPNLTFSTLTVSNMSPEDSSIYLCSVKRQGNTEAFFGQGTRLTVV.